Listed below are T cell receptor beta chains from one sample, sequenced in a study of cytomegalovirus exposure and HLA in healthy donors. Sequencing was performed with immunoSEQ multiplex PCR; in TCRdb, only in-frame clones are kept and a portion is missing. The repertoire holds about 200,000 clones, 60% to 80% seen once, with 2.9% in the top ten. Material: PBMCs. The receptors shown here come from a woman in her 30s in good health and CMV-seronegative. Each CDR3 is given with its conserved first and last residue. The D gene is left open where the match is weak. Size is stated for part of the rows, as once, few or many counts, or as a class when the clone is expanded.

abundance,len,d_gene,j_gene,v_gene,CDR3nt,CDR3aa
few,11,NA,TRBJ1-3,TRBV6-1,TGTGCCAGCAGTGAGAGGAGGAACACCACCTTT,CASSERRNTTF
NA,17,NA,TRBJ1-2,TRBV9,TGTGCCAGCAGCGTGGGGGGTTGGGGGAGCTTATCGGATGGCTACACCTTC,CASSVGGWGSLSDGYTF
NA,16,TRBD1,TRBJ1-1,TRBV9,TGTGCCAGCAGCGCCGGGACAGGGGGCGATGAAAGGGAAGCTTTCTTT,CASSAGTGGDEREAFF
NA,16,NA,TRBJ1-2,TRBV6-1,TGTGCCAGCAGTGAAGCATGGAGAGGGCCGAACTATGGCTACACCTTC,CASSEAWRGPNYGYTF
once,16,TRBD1,TRBJ1-5,TRBV9,TGTGCCAGCAGCACCGAGACAGGGGAGGGAAATCAGCCCCAGCATTTT,CASSTETGEGNQPQHF
NA,16,TRBD1,TRBJ1-4,TRBV2,TGTGCCAGCAGGCGGGACAGAACTGCAACTAATGAAAAACTGTTTTTT,CASRRDRTATNEKLFF
NA,14,NA,TRBJ1-2,TRBV4-1,TGCGCCAGCAGCCAAACCGACAACGGCTATGGCTACACCTTC,CASSQTDNGYGYTF
NA,11,NA,TRBJ1-1,TRBV20-1,TGCAGTGCGATCCTGAGGACTGAAGCTTTCTTT,CSAILRTEAFF
NA,14,NA,TRBJ2-2,TRBV4-1,TGCGCCAGCAGCTTCAGGGGGAACACCGGGGAGCTGTTTTTT,CASSFRGNTGELFF
NA,15,NA,TRBJ1-6,TRBV30,TGTGCCTGGAGGACAGCCAGCTCCTATAATTCACCCCTCCACTTT,CAWRTASSYNSPLHF
NA,11,NA,TRBJ2-3,TRBV2,TGTGCCAGCAGTGTGGGCAGGACGCAGTATTTT,CASSVGRTQYF
NA,15,TRBD1,TRBJ1-3,TRBV11-2,TGTGCCAGCAGCCGGGGACAGGGTGCCGGAAACACCATATATTTT,CASSRGQGAGNTIYF
NA,15,NA,TRBJ1-5,TRBV5-6,TGTGCCAGCAGCTTGCTATCTGGGGCGGCTCAGCCCCAGCATTTT,CASSLLSGAAQPQHF
few,17,NA,TRBJ2-1,TRBV15,TGTGCCACCAGCAGAGATCGGCGGGGGCCCACCTACAATGAGCAGTTCTTC,CATSRDRRGPTYNEQFF
NA,11,NA,TRBJ2-1,TRBV5-1,TGCGCCAGCAGAGAGAACAATGAGCAGTTCTTC,CASRENNEQFF
NA,16,NA,TRBJ2-6,TRBV5-4,TGTGCCAGCAGCTCCGGCGGAGGGGCTGGGGCCAACGTCCTGACTTTC,CASSSGGGAGANVLTF
NA,17,TRBD1,TRBJ2-7,TRBV13,TGTGCCAGCAGCGCCCACCTCGGGACAGGGGGATTCTACGAGCAGTACTTC,CASSAHLGTGGFYEQYF
NA,18,TRBD2,TRBJ2-7,TRBV28,TGTGCCAGCAGTTCTCGACCTTTGCTAGCGGGGGCGGCCTACGAGCAGTACTTC,CASSSRPLLAGAAYEQYF
NA,12,NA,TRBJ1-5,TRBV28,TGTGCCAGCAGTTCCTCCGGGCAGCCCCAGCATTTT,CASSSSGQPQHF
NA,14,NA,TRBJ1-6,TRBV7-2,TGTGCCAGCAGCTTAGACGGTTTAAGTTCACCCCTCCACTTT,CASSLDGLSSPLHF
once,14,NA,TRBJ2-3,TRBV6-5,TGTGCCAGCTATCGAGAGGCTAGCAGGAATACGCAGTATTTT,CASYREASRNTQYF
NA,13,NA,TRBJ1-1,TRBV2,TGTGCCAGCATTTCCCTACCGAACACTGAAGCTTTCTTT,CASISLPNTEAFF
NA,14,NA,TRBJ2-7,TRBV7-9,TGTGCCAGCGGGCAGACAGAGAAACTACGAGAGCAGTACTTC,CASGQTEKLREQYF
once,16,TRBD1,TRBJ2-1,TRBV10-3,TGTGCCATCAGTGGGACAGGGGGGATCTCCTACAATGAGCAGTTCTTC,CAISGTGGISYNEQFF
NA,13,NA,TRBJ1-5,TRBV14,TGTGCCAGCAGCCCCGATGCGGATCAGCCCCAGCATTTT,CASSPDADQPQHF
NA,13,NA,TRBJ2-3,TRBV5-1,TGCGCCAGCAGCAGTCCTTATGCAACGGGGCAGTATTTT,CASSSPYATGQYF
NA,15,TRBD1,TRBJ1-1,TRBV12-5,TGTGCTAGTGGTTTGGTACGGGACAGTCTGACTGAAGCTTTCTTT,CASGLVRDSLTEAFF
NA,15,TRBD1,TRBJ2-7,TRBV11-2,TGTGCCAGCAGCTCCAGGGACAGGGGGTCCTACGAGCAGTACTTC,CASSSRDRGSYEQYF
few,16,NA,TRBJ2-1,TRBV2,TGTGCCAGCAGTGAGCGAGGCGGGACCTCCTACAATGAGCAGTTCTTC,CASSERGGTSYNEQFF
NA,14,NA,TRBJ2-7,TRBV28,TGTGCCAGGCTTCCCGGGACTTTCTCCTACGAGCAGTACTTC,CARLPGTFSYEQYF
NA,14,TRBD1,TRBJ1-2,TRBV7-3,TGTGCCAGCAGCTCACGGGACAGGCCTTATGGCTACACCTTC,CASSSRDRPYGYTF
few,16,NA,TRBJ1-3,TRBV15,TGTGCCACCAGCAGAGACAATTTTGGGGGCGGAAACACCATATATTTT,CATSRDNFGGGNTIYF
NA,13,NA,TRBJ1-1,TRBV15,TGTGCCACCAGCACCTCACAAAACACTGAAGCTTTCTTT,CATSTSQNTEAFF
once,13,NA,TRBJ2-1,TRBV28,TGTGCCAGCGTCCGGGACTCGTACAATGAGCAGTTCTTC,CASVRDSYNEQFF
NA,15,NA,TRBJ2-1,TRBV7-9,TGTGCCAGCAGCTTAAGTATAAGGCAGGGGCATGAGCAGTTCTTC,CASSLSIRQGHEQFF
NA,13,TRBD2,TRBJ2-5,TRBV7-9,TGTGCCAGCAGCTTTACTAGCGTGGAGACCCAGTACTTC,CASSFTSVETQYF
NA,12,NA,TRBJ2-5,TRBV28,TGTGCCAGCAGTTCAACGGGGGAGACCCAGTACTTC,CASSSTGETQYF
NA,13,NA,TRBJ1-1,TRBV6-1,TGTGCCAGCAGAAAGACAGCCGACACTGAAGCTTTCTTT,CASRKTADTEAFF
NA,16,TRBD1,TRBJ1-5,TRBV10-2,TGCGCCAGCAGTGAGTTCGGACAGGGAGGAAATCAGCCCCAGCATTTT,CASSEFGQGGNQPQHF
few,14,NA,TRBJ1-2,TRBV27,TGTGCCAGCAGTTTATCGGGCGCAGCCTATGGCTACACCTTC,CASSLSGAAYGYTF
NA,16,TRBD1,TRBJ1-4,TRBV28,TGTGCCAGCAGGGCCGGGACAGAGCTGACTAATGAAAAACTGTTTTTT,CASRAGTELTNEKLFF
NA,20,NA,TRBJ2-4,TRBV6-4,TGTGCCAGCAGTGATTGGACGACTAACCCAGGGACTGGGGGCAAAAACATTCAGTACTTC,CASSDWTTNPGTGGKNIQYF
NA,14,TRBD1,TRBJ2-5,TRBV15,TGTGCCACCAGTCCGGGACAGGGGAAGAAGACCCAGTACTTC,CATSPGQGKKTQYF
NA,15,TRBD2,TRBJ2-3,TRBV18,TGTGCCAGCTCACCCCAAGCGGGGGGCACAGATACGCAGTATTTT,CASSPQAGGTDTQYF
NA,14,TRBD1,TRBJ2-5,TRBV7-9,TGTGCCAGCAGCTTACGGACAGGGAAAGAGACCCAGTACTTC,CASSLRTGKETQYF
NA,14,NA,TRBJ2-4,TRBV14,TGTGCCAGCAGCCAGCAGGGCGTCAGGAACATTCAGTACTTC,CASSQQGVRNIQYF
NA,17,TRBD1,TRBJ1-2,TRBV15,TGTGCCACTAACCAGGGACTGGGACAGGGTATCGACTATGGCTACACCTTC,CATNQGLGQGIDYGYTF
NA,14,NA,TRBJ1-1,TRBV5-1,TGCGCCAGCAGCTTGGTGAACAGGAACACTGAAGCTTTCTTT,CASSLVNRNTEAFF
NA,16,TRBD2,TRBJ2-1,TRBV5-6,TGTGCCAGCAGCTTGGCGGGGTCTAGCGGGTACAATGAGCAGTTCTTC,CASSLAGSSGYNEQFF
NA,15,NA,TRBJ2-7,TRBV2,TGTGCCAGCAGCCCACCTTGGCGGAACTCCTACGAGCAGTACTTC,CASSPPWRNSYEQYF
NA,15,TRBD1,TRBJ2-2,TRBV10-3,TGTGCCATCAGTTCCGGGACAGGAGAGACCGGGGAGCTGTTTTTT,CAISSGTGETGELFF
NA,12,NA,TRBJ2-7,TRBV19,TGTGCCAGTAGTCCGAGCTCCTACGAGCAGTACTTC,CASSPSSYEQYF